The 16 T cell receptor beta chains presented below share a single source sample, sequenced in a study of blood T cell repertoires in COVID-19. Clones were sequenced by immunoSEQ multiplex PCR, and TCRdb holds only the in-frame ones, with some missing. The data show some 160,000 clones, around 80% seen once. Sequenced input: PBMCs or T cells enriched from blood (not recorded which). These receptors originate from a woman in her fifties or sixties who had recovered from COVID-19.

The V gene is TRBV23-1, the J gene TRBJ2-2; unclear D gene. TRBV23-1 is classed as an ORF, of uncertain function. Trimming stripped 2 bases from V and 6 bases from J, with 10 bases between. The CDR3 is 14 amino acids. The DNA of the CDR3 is TGCGCCAGCAGTCAAGAGGCCCCCCCCGGGGAGCTGTTTTTT. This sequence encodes CASSQEAPPGELFF.

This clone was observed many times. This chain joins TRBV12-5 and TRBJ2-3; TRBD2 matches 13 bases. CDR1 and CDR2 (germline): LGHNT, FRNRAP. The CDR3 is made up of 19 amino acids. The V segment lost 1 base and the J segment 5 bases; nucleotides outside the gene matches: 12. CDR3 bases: TGTGCTAGTGGTTTGGCAGCCCGGGGACTAGCGGGGTTACAAGATACGCAGTATTTT. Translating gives CASGLAARGLAGLQDTQYF.

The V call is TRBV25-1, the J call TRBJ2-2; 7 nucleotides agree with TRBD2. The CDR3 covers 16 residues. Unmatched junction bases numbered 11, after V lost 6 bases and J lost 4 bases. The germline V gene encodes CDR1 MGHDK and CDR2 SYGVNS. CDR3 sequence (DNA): TGTGCCAGCAGAAGCGGGGATGTAGGAGCCACCGGGGAGCTGTTTTTT. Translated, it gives CASRSGDVGATGELFF.

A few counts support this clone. DNA of the CDR3: TGTGCCAGCAGCGTGGGTGGGACAGGGGCACAGGAGACCCAGTACTTC. Protein sequence: CASSVGGTGAQETQYF. The V and J genes are TRBV9 and TRBJ2-5, with 10 bases lining up with TRBD1. V gave up 2 bases and J gave up 5 bases; unmatched junction bases: 9. Germline CDR1 SGDLS, CDR2 YYNGEE. This CDR3 region has 16 residues. The variable domain in full, with the rest retrieved from reference TRBV9 and TRBJ2-5, is DSGVTQTPKHLITATGQRVTLRCSPRSGDLSVYWYQQSLDQGLQFLIQYYNGEERAKGNILERFSAQQFPDLHSELNLSSLELGDSALYFCASSVGGTGAQETQYFGPGTRLLVL.

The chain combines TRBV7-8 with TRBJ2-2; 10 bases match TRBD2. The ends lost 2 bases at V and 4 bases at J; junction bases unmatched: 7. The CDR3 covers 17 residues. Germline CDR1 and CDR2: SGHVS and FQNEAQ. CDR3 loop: CASSLTYSGGFTGELFF. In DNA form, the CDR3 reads TGTGCCAGCAGCTTAACCTATAGCGGGGGGTTCACCGGGGAGCTGTTTTTT. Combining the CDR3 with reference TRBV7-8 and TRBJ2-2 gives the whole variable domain GAGVSQSPRYKVAKRGQDVALRCDPISGHVSLFWYQQALGQGPEFLTYFQNEAQLDKSGLPSDRFFAERPEGSVSTLKIQRTQQEDSAVYLCASSLTYSGGFTGELFFGEGSRLTVL.

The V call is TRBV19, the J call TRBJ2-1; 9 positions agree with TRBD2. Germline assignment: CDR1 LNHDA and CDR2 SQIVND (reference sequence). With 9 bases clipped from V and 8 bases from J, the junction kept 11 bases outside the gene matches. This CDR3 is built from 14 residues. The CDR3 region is CASRGRGGVHEQFF. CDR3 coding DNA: TGTGCCAGCCGGGGGCGGGGGGGCGTGCATGAGCAGTTCTTC. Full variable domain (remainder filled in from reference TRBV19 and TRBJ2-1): DGGITQSPKYLFRKEGQNVTLSCEQNLNHDAMYWYRQDPGQGLRLIYYSQIVNDFQKGDIAEGYSVSREKKESFPLTVTSAQKNPTAFYLCASRGRGGVHEQFFGPGTRLTVL.

Here the CDR3 DNA reads TGTGCCAGCAGAGAGACAGCTAACTATGGCTACACCTTC. This encodes CASRETANYGYTF. The V call is TRBV2, the J call TRBJ1-2, with D tentatively TRBD1 (5 bases). CDR3 length: 13 residues. Germline V gene data show CDR1 as SNHLY and CDR2 as FYNNEI. V lost 6 bases and J lost 0, with 8 bases in between.

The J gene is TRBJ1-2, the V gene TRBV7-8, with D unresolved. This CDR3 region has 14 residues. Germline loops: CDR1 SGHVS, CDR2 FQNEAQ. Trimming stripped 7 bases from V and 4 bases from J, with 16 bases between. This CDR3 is CASTINLGVYGYTF. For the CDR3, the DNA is TGTGCCAGCACTATAAACTTGGGAGTCTATGGCTACACCTTC.

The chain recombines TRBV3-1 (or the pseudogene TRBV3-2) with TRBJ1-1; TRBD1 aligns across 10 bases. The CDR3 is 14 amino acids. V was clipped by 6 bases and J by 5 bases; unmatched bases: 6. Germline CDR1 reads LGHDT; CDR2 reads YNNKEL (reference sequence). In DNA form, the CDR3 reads TGTGCCAGCAGACCTGGACAGGGGGTAACTGAAGCTTTCTTT. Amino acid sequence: CASRPGQGVTEAFF.

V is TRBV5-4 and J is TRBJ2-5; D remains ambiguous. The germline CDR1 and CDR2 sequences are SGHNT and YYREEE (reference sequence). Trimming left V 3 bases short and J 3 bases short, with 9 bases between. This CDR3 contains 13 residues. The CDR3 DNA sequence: TGTGCCAGCAGCTCGTACTTTAAAGAGACCCAGTACTTC. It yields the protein CASSSYFKETQYF.

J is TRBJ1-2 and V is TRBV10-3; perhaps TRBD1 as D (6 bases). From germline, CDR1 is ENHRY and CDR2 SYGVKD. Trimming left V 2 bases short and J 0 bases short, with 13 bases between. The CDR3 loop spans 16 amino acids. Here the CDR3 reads CAISEGGGGANYGYTF. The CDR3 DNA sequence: TGTGCCATCAGTGAGGGAGGGGGGGGAGCTAACTATGGCTACACCTTC.

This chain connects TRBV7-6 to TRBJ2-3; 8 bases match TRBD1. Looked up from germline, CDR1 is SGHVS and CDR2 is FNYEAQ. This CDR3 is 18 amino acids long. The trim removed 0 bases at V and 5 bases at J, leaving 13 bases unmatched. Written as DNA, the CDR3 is TGTGCCAGCAGCTTAGCTAGACCGGGACAGGCCTGGGGAGATACGCAGTATTTT. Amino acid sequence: CASSLARPGQAWGDTQYF.

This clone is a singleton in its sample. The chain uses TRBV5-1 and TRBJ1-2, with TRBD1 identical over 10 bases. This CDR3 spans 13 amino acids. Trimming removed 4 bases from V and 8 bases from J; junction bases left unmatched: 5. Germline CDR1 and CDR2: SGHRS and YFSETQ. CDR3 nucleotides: TGCGCCAGCAGCACCGGACAGGGGGACGGCTACACCTTC. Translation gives CASSTGQGDGYTF.

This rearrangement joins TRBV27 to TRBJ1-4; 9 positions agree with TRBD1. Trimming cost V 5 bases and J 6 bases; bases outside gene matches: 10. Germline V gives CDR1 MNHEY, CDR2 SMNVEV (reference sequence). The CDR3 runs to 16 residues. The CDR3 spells CASSRRSGTGHEKLFF. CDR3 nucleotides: TGTGCCAGCAGTCGCCGATCCGGGACAGGGCATGAAAAACTGTTTTTT.

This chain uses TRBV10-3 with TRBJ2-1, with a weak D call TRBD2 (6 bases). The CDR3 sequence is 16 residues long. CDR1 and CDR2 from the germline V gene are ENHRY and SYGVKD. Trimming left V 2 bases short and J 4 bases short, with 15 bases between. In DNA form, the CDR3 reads TGTGCCATCAGTGAGACCCCCCGGGGGTTTTACAATGAGCAGTTCTTC. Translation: CAISETPRGFYNEQFF.

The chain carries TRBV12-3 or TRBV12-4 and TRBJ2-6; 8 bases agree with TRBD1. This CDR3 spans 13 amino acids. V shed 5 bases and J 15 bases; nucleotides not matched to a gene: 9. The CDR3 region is CASSHTGGTGLTF. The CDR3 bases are TGTGCCAGCAGTCATACAGGGGGTACCGGCCTGACTTTC.